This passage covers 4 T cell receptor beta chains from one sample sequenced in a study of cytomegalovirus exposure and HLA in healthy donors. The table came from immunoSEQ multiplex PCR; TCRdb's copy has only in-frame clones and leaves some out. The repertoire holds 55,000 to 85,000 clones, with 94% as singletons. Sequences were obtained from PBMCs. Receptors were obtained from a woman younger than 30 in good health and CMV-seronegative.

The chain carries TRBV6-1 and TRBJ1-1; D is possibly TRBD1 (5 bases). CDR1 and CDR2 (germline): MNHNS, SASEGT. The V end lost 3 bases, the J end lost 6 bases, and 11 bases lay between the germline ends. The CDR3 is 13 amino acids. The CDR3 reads CASSEYAGPEAFF. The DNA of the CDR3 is TGTGCCAGCAGTGAGTATGCGGGGCCTGAAGCTTTCTTT.

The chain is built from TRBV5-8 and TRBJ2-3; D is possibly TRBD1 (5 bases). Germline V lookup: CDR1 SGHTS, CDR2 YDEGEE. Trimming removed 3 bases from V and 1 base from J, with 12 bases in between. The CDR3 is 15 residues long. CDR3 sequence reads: CASSYDGAGTDTQYF. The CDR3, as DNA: TGTGCCAGCAGCTATGATGGGGCAGGCACAGATACGCAGTATTTT.

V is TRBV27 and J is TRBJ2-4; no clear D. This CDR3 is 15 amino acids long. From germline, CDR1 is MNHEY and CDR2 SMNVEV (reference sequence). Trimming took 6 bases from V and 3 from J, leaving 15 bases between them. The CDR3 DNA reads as TGTGCCAGCAGGCCAATCGCCTCGGGCAAAAACATTCAGTACTTC. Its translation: CASRPIASGKNIQYF.

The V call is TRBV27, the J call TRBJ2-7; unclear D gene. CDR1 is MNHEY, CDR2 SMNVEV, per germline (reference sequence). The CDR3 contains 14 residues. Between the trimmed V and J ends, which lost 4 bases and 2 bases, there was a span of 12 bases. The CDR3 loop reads CASSSGGVAYEQYF. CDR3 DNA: TGTGCCAGCAGTTCCGGTGGAGTGGCCTACGAGCAGTACTTC.